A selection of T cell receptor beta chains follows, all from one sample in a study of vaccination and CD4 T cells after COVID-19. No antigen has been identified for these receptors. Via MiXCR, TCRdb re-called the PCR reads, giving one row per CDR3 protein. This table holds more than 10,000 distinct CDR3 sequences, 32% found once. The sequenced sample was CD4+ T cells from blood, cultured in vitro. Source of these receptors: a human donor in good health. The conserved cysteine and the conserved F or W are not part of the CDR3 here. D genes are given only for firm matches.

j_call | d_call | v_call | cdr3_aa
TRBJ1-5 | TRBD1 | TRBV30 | AWSPGQINQPQH
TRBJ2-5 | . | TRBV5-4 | ASSDRREGETQY
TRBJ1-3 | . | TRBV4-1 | ASSQSIPGNTIY
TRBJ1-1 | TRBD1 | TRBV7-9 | ASSSRDSEAF
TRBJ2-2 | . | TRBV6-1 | ASSEPKGLNTGELF
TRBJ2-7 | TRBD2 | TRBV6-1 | ASKAGGLQTYEQY
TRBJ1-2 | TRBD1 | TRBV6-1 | ASSEAGTGYGYGYT
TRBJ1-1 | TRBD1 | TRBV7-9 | ASSLGLRQGKAF
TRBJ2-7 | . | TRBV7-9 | ASSPTALDGPDEQY
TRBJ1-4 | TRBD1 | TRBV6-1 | ASSAWTGHAEKLF
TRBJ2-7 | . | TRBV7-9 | ASSLERVSSYEQY
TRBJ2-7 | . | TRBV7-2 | ASSFAGRDEQY
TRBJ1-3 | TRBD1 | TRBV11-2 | ASSSLTGRGTIY
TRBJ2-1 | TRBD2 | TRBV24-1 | ATSDPGTSGPYNEQF
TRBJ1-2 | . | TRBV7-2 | ASSPTLNYGYT
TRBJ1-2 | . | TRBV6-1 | ASRRERVTGGYT
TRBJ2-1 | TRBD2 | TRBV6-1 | ASSDLAGDYDEQF
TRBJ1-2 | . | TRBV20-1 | RVPGGGGNYGYT
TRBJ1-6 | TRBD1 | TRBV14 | ASSQTGGSYNSPLH
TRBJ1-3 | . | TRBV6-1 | ASAPEPGNTIY
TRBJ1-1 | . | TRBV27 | ASSLRSGRVTETF
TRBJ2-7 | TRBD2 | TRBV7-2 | ASSFSSGDEQY